The 7 T cell receptor beta chains below were found in one sample sequenced in a study of blood T cells in healthy people across ages. A J-beta primer mix and a sample-barcoded 5' primer were used in a second PCR of about 7 to 12 cycles. Each CDR3 protein gets one entry after TCRdb re-called the 5' RACE reads with MiXCR. The sample consists of some 800,000 distinct CDR3 sequences, 20% to 25% of them appearing once. These data were likewise used in another study, on T cells of mothers and their children.

Sequencing used blood. The receptor source for this set is a boy aged 10-17 years in good health.

V gene TRBV5-1 combines with J gene TRBJ2-2; D is perhaps TRBD2 (5 bases). The germline gives CDR1 SGHRS, CDR2 YFSETQ. The CDR3 sequence is 14 residues long. With 4 bases removed from V and 3 bases from J, the gap between germline ends came to 10 bases. Here the CDR3 reads CASSRRVDTGELFF. The CDR3 coding sequence is TGCGCCAGCAGCCGGCGGGTCGACACCGGGGAGCTGTTTTTT.

This clonotype was counted between two and nine times. J is TRBJ1-5 and V is TRBV7-9; the D is unclear. Trimming cost V 4 bases and J 6 bases, with 10 bases left between them. The germline CDR1 and CDR2 sequences are SEHNR and FQNEAQ (reference sequence). The CDR3 has 13 residues. CDR3 protein: CASSYTESQPQHF. In nucleotides, the CDR3 is TGTGCCAGCAGCTACACAGAAAGTCAGCCCCAGCATTTT. The complete variable domain, with remaining parts taken from reference TRBV7-9 and TRBJ1-5, reads DTGVSQNPRHKITKRGQNVTFRCDPISEHNRLYWYRQTLGQGPEFLTYFQNEAQLEKSRLLSDRFSAERPKGSFSTLEIQRTEQGDSAMYLCASSYTESQPQHFGDGTRLSIL.

This clonotype was recorded a few times. The chain couples TRBV24-1 to TRBJ2-3; D perhaps matches TRBD2 (6 bases). The CDR3 contains 15 residues. CDR1 and CDR2 (germline): KGHDR, SFDVKD. The ends were cut back, 5 bases at V and 4 bases at J, with 15 bases in the middle. In DNA, the CDR3 is TGTGCCACCAGTGCCCCCGGGGAGGCGGCAGATACGCAGTATTTT. It translates to CATSAPGEAADTQYF.

The sample holds a few counts of this clonotype. The chain is built from TRBV28 and TRBJ2-5, with D possibly called TRBD1 or TRBD2 (6 bases each). V was pared by 3 bases and J by 0 bases, with 14 bases between. Germline V lookup: CDR1 MDHEN, CDR2 SYDVKM. The CDR3 spans 16 residues. The DNA of the CDR3 is TGTGCCAGCAGTTTGGGGGGCGGGGCGTACCAAGAGACCCAGTACTTC. It yields the protein CASSLGGGAYQETQYF.

This rearrangement joins TRBV4-2 to TRBJ2-5; 7 bases are a match to TRBD1. Germline V lookup: CDR1 LGHNA, CDR2 YNFKEQ. V lost 3 bases, J lost 4 bases, and 5 bases stayed unmatched. CDR3 length: 14 residues. CDR3 coding DNA: TGTGCCAGCAGCCAGGGGACAGAAGGAGAGACCCAGTACTTC. Translating gives CASSQGTEGETQYF.

This clonotype occurred a few times. The chain recombines TRBV4-1 with TRBJ1-4, with a weak D call TRBD1 (5 bases). V was clipped by 0 bases and J by 8 bases, with 16 bases between them. The CDR3 spans 16 residues. The germline CDR1 and CDR2 sequences are MGHRA and YSYEKL. Here the CDR3 DNA reads TGCGCCAGCAGCCAAGAGGCCAGGGATCTGGGGGAAAAACTGTTTTTT. Residues: CASSQEARDLGEKLFF.

The chain recombines TRBV19 with TRBJ2-5; D not resolved. Deletions cut 1 base from V and 3 bases from J, with 3 bases between. Germline V lookup: CDR1 LNHDA, CDR2 SQIVND (reference sequence). The CDR3 runs to 12 residues. This CDR3 reads CASSIGEETQYF. CDR3 nucleotides: TGTGCCAGTAGTATAGGAGAAGAGACCCAGTACTTC.